These 11 T cell receptor beta chains originate from one sample sequenced in a study of beta chain features in type 1 diabetes. All of the isolated RNA was reverse transcribed, so expressed TCRB transcripts were sequenced. Only in-frame clones appear in the TCRdb table, and some are missing; sequencing was by immunoSEQ multiplex PCR. The table includes around 310,000 clones, approximately 10% detected once. The sequencing sample was made of naive CD4+ T cells from blood. Source of these receptors: a woman in her twenties or thirties in good health.

This clone has a handful of counts. This rearrangement joins TRBV18 to TRBJ1-5; the D gene is possibly TRBD1 (5 bases). Germline V gene data show CDR1 as KGHSH and CDR2 as LQKENI. V was clipped by 2 bases and J by 9 bases, with 14 bases between them. The CDR3 covers 14 residues. This chain's CDR3 is CASSPRDSPRPQHF. The CDR3 region has the DNA TGTGCCAGCTCACCAAGGGACTCTCCGAGGCCCCAGCATTTT. Variable domain in full (rest from reference TRBV18 and TRBJ1-5): NAGVMQNPRHLVRRRGQEARLRCSPMKGHSHVYWYRQLPEEGLKFMVYLQKENIIDESGMPKERFSAEFPKEGPSILRIQQVVRGDSAAYFCASSPRDSPRPQHFGDGTRLSIL.

This clone has a handful of counts. The chain joins TRBV6-6 to TRBJ2-5; 12 bases agree with TRBD1. V gave up 7 bases and J gave up 5 bases; unmatched junction bases: 5. Germline CDR1 and CDR2: MNHNY and SVGAGI (reference sequence). CDR3 length equals 14 residues. Here the CDR3 DNA reads TGTGCCAGCAATCGGGACAGGGGGCAGGAGACCCAGTACTTC. It codes for CASNRDRGQETQYF.

The chain carries TRBV14 and TRBJ1-1; possibly TRBD1 for D (5 bases). This CDR3 region has 13 residues. The germline CDR1 and CDR2 sequences are SGHDN and FVKESK. Trimming stripped 8 bases from V and 3 bases from J, with 13 bases between. CDR3 in amino acids: CASWRVGDTEAFF. The CDR3 nucleotides read TGTGCCAGCTGGAGGGTGGGGGACACTGAAGCTTTCTTT.

This chain links TRBV18 with TRBJ2-3; D is uncertain. CDR3 size: 13 residues. V was cut by 0 bases and J by 4 bases, with 5 bases left in between. Germline CDR1 reads KGHSH; CDR2 reads LQKENI. The CDR3 nucleotides read TGTGCCAGCTCACCACCGTTCTCAGATACGCAGTATTTT. Translation gives CASSPPFSDTQYF.

This clone was seen more than once but under ten times. V usage is TRBV7-3 and J usage is TRBJ2-4, with TRBD2 matching over 7 bases. CDR3 length: 16 amino acids. V was pared by 5 bases and J by 1 base, with 8 bases of the junction left unmatched. Germline CDR1 is SGHTA and CDR2 is FQGTGA. The CDR3 nucleotides are TGTGCCAGCAGCCACGGCGGGAGTGGGGCCAAAAACATTCAGTACTTC. This sequence encodes CASSHGGSGAKNIQYF.

This clone was observed a few times. This chain joins TRBV5-1 and TRBJ2-1; TRBD2 might be the D (5 bases). Trimming removed 2 bases from V and 6 bases from J, with 15 bases in between. This CDR3 is built from 15 residues. CDR1 SGHRS and CDR2 YFSETQ come from the germline V gene. Here the CDR3 reads CASSFSGRVRNEQFF. The CDR3 DNA sequence: TGCGCCAGCAGCTTTTCGGGAAGGGTTCGCAATGAGCAGTTCTTC. Full variable domain (rest looked up from reference TRBV5-1 and TRBJ2-1): KAGVTQTPRYLIKTRGQQVTLSCSPISGHRSVSWYQQTPGQGLQFLFEYFSETQRNKGNFPGRFSGRQFSNSRSEMNVSTLELGDSALYLCASSFSGRVRNEQFFGPGTRLTVL.

This sequence joins TRBV6-7 and TRBJ2-1; D is perhaps TRBD1 (6 bases). TRBV6-7 is annotated as an ORF whose role is uncertain. V lost 0 bases and J lost 4, with 13 bases in between. CDR3 length equals 16 residues. The CDR3 DNA sequence: TGTGCCAGCAGTTACTCGAACAGGGACACTTACAATGAGCAGTTCTTC. Amino acids: CASSYSNRDTYNEQFF.

The V and J genes are TRBV29-1 and TRBJ2-3; 9 bases are a match to TRBD1. This CDR3 contains 15 residues. The V segment lost 6 bases and the J segment 2 bases; nucleotides outside the gene matches: 9. Per the germline V gene, CDR1 is SQVTM and CDR2 is ANQGSEA. CDR3 region: CSVGTGQSLTDTQYF. In DNA form, the CDR3 reads TGCAGCGTAGGGACAGGGCAATCACTCACAGATACGCAGTATTTT.

This rearrangement joins TRBV7-2 to TRBJ1-5; D perhaps matches TRBD1 (5 bases). V gave up 3 bases and J gave up 6 bases, with 9 bases separating them. Germline lookup yields CDR1 SGHTA and CDR2 FQGNSA. This CDR3 is built from 13 residues. The DNA of the CDR3 is TGTGCCAGCAGCTTGGGGCGCGGTCAGCCCCAGCATTTT. This gives the protein CASSLGRGQPQHF. The full variable domain, rest sourced from reference TRBV7-2 and TRBJ1-5, is GAGVSQSPSNKVTEKGKDVELRCDPISGHTALYWYRQSLGQGLEFLIYFQGNSAPDKSGLPSDRFSAERTGGSVSTLTIQRTQQEDSAVYLCASSLGRGQPQHFGDGTRLSIL.

This clone came up a few times. The rearrangement links TRBV6-6 to TRBJ2-2; 7 nucleotides match TRBD1. Germline CDR1 is MNHNY and CDR2 is SVGAGI (reference sequence). There are 13 residues in the CDR3. J was trimmed by 6 bases and V by 5 bases; bases with no gene match: 3. CDR3: CASSTGVAGELFF. In DNA form, the CDR3 reads TGTGCCAGCAGTACAGGGGTGGCCGGGGAGCTGTTTTTT.

This clone was counted a few times. The rearrangement uses TRBV7-9 and TRBJ1-2; no reliable D call. The V end was cut by 5 bases, the J end by 6 bases, with 19 bases between. The CDR3 covers 15 residues. From germline, CDR1 is SEHNR and CDR2 FQNEAQ (reference sequence). Written as DNA, the CDR3 is TGTGCCAGCAGCCTTGACCTCAGACGGGGAGATGGCTACACCTTC. Translating it yields CASSLDLRRGDGYTF.